The sample holds many counts of the clone carrying this TCR beta chain. Germline-derived CDR1 and CDR2 are SGHDT and YYEEEE. The V gene lost 5 bases and the J gene lost 2 bases, with 17 bases spanning the gap. This CDR3 comprises 15 residues. This sample is drawn from a study of T-cell reconstitution after alpha-beta-depleted transplantation in children. The library targeted TCRbeta and was prepared with unique molecular identifiers. TCRdb reanalysed the PCR reads using MiXCR and keeps one entry per CDR3 protein. Altogether about 110,000 distinct CDR3 sequences are present, approximately 10% being singletons, with the ten largest covering 6.5% to 9.5%.

This receptor was taken from a human donor who donated a stem cell graft to a child with acute lymphoblastic leukemia. The chain has TRBV5-6 and TRBJ2-7; TRBD1 or TRBD2 may be the D gene (5 bases each). The sample consisted of PBMCs from the stem cell graft donor, taken from the stem cell graft. CDR3 DNA: TGTGCCAGCAGACCCGCCCCCTTGGGGGCCTACGAGCAGTACTTC. Encoded protein: CASRPAPLGAYEQYF.